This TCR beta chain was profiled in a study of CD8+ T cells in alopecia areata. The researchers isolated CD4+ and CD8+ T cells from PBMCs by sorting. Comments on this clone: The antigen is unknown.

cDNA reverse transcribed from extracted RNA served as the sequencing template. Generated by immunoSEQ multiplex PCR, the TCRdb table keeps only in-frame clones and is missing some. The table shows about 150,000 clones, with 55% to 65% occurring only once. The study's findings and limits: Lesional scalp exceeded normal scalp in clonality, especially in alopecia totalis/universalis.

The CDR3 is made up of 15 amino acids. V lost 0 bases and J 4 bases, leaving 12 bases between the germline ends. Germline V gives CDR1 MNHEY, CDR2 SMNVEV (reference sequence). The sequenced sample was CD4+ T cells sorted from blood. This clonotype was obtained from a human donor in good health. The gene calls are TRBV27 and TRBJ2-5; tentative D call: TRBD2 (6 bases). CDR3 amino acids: CASSLSGGVVETQYF. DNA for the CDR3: TGTGCCAGCAGTTTATCTGGAGGGGTTGTAGAGACCCAGTACTTC.